This T cell receptor (beta chain) was captured by sequencing in a study of blood T cell repertoires in COVID-19. Overall study: Sites in the United States, Italy and Spain provided acute and convalescent COVID-19 samples.

Enrolled through a virtual design, the participants were between roughly 18 and 90 years of age and came from 24 US areas. The V gene end was trimmed by 4 bases and the J gene end by 0 bases; junction bases not matched to a gene: 7. CDR1 is MDHEN, CDR2 SYDVKM, per germline. CDR3 length: 17 residues. Source study methods: Amplification from reference gene primers served as the basis for estimated nucleated cell counts. Generated by immunoSEQ multiplex PCR, the TCRdb table keeps only in-frame clones and is missing some. That table supplies the V and J calls and clone size; D and trimming were determined from the DNA. The data hold roughly 400,000 clones, with roughly 88% observed a single time.

The sequenced material came from PBMCs or T cells enriched from blood (not recorded which). The receptor comes from a young woman who had been exposed to COVID-19. The chain links TRBV28 to TRBJ1-5; 9 bases match TRBD1. The CDR3 sequence: CASSSLRQGDSNQPQHF. DNA for the CDR3: TGTGCCAGCAGTTCATTGAGACAGGGGGATAGCAATCAGCCCCAGCATTTT.